The 24 T cell receptor beta chains in this list originate from one sample, sequenced in a study of blood T cell repertoires in COVID-19. The assay was immunoSEQ multiplex PCR, and TCRdb's table has in-frame clones only and misses some. This repertoire shows 150,000 or so clones, about 85% found once; its top ten account for 1.2%. Sequencing was performed on peripheral blood. Receptor source: a man aged 55 to 69 who had recovered from COVID-19.

The chain employs TRBV5-4 and TRBJ1-2, with TRBD1 matching 7 bases. The V segment lost 0 bases and the J segment 4 bases; nucleotides outside the gene matches: 6. CDR3 length: 15 residues. Germline assignment: CDR1 SGHNT and CDR2 YYREEE (reference sequence). The CDR3 nucleotides read TGTGCCAGCAGCTTGGAGGGGGCTGTTATCTATGGCTACACCTTC. It codes for CASSLEGAVIYGYTF.

V gene TRBV7-2 combines with J gene TRBJ1-4, with 7 bases matching TRBD1. CDR1 and CDR2 (germline): SGHTA, FQGNSA. This CDR3 has 16 amino acids. V trimming: 0 bases; J trimming: 7 bases; junction bases outside the gene matches: 8. The CDR3 loop reads CASSLARGLWGEKLFF. DNA for the CDR3: TGTGCCAGCAGCTTAGCGAGGGGGCTATGGGGTGAAAAACTGTTTTTT. The entire variable domain, with the rest obtained from reference TRBV7-2 and TRBJ1-4, is as follows: GAGVSQSPSNKVTEKGKDVELRCDPISGHTALYWYRQSLGQGLEFLIYFQGNSAPDKSGLPSDRFSAERTGGSVSTLTIQRTQQEDSAVYLCASSLARGLWGEKLFFGSGTQLSVL.

The chain couples TRBV11-2 to TRBJ1-2; 7 nucleotides line up with TRBD1. The germline CDR1 and CDR2 sequences are SGHAT and FQNNGV. J was trimmed by 8 bases and V by 4 bases; bases with no gene match: 10. This CDR3 has 14 amino acids. CDR3 region: CASSSVTGAIGYTF. The CDR3 coding sequence is TGTGCCAGCAGCTCGGTAACAGGGGCTATCGGCTACACCTTC.

The J gene is TRBJ1-1, the V gene TRBV4-3, with TRBD1 matching over 10 bases. J was trimmed by 7 bases and V by 4 bases; bases with no gene match: 9. This CDR3 is built from 15 residues. Germline values: CDR1 LGHNA, CDR2 YSLEER. Written as DNA, the CDR3 is TGCGCCAGCAGCCCTAAGACAGGGGGCCAAAATGAAGCTTTCTTT. It is translated as CASSPKTGGQNEAFF.

This clone appeared a single time. The rearrangement links TRBV6-5 to TRBJ2-3, with D maybe TRBD2 (7 bases). Germline V lookup: CDR1 MNHEY, CDR2 SVGAGI. The CDR3 runs to 15 residues. V was pared by 6 bases and J by 6 bases, with 19 bases between. The CDR3 DNA reads as TGTGCCAGCAGCTTGGGGGGGGCTCCGTTTGATACGCAGTATTTT. This codes for CASSLGGAPFDTQYF.

J is TRBJ2-3 and V is TRBV6-5; TRBD2 might be the D (7 bases). Germline CDR1 is MNHEY and CDR2 is SVGAGI. V was shortened by 8 bases and J by 1 base, with 13 bases between the two germline ends. The CDR3 is 14 amino acids. For the CDR3, the DNA is TGTGCCAGCGGGGGGGCCCGGGGCACAGATACGCAGTATTTT. Its protein product is CASGGARGTDTQYF.

This chain connects TRBV7-3 to TRBJ1-3, with D tentatively TRBD1 (5 bases). The V end was cut by 3 bases, the J end by 0 bases, with 12 bases between. The CDR3 sequence is 16 residues long. Germline CDR1 reads SGHTA; CDR2 reads FQGTGA. The CDR3 is CASSLTGTDSGNTIYF. The CDR3 DNA reads as TGTGCCAGCAGCTTGACTGGGACTGACTCTGGAAACACCATATATTTT.

The chain joins TRBV3-1 (or the pseudogene TRBV3-2) to TRBJ2-7, with 7 nucleotides matching TRBD1. Trimming took 2 bases from V and 1 from J; bases not matched to a gene: 2. Germline values: CDR1 LGHDT, CDR2 YNNKEL (reference sequence). The CDR3 is made up of 14 amino acids. The chain's CDR3 is CASSQRDSSYEQYF. For the CDR3, the DNA is TGTGCCAGCAGCCAAAGGGACAGTTCCTACGAGCAGTACTTC.

The chain recombines TRBV30 with TRBJ2-3; TRBD1 aligns across 10 bases. V dropped 0 bases and J dropped 4; count of bases not matched to a gene: 7. Germline CDR1 is GTSNPN and CDR2 is SVGIG (reference sequence). The CDR3 totals 16 residues. The CDR3: CAWSVGWTGGADTQYF. As DNA, the CDR3 is TGTGCCTGGAGTGTAGGTTGGACAGGGGGGGCAGATACGCAGTATTTT.

Only a few counts were recorded for this clone. The rearrangement links TRBV2 to TRBJ1-1, with 7 bases identical to TRBD1. CDR3 size: 13 residues. J gave up 9 bases and V 5 bases, and 9 bases lay outside the gene matches. The germline CDR1 and CDR2 sequences are SNHLY and FYNNEI. CDR3 in DNA: TGTGCCAGCAGTCCCACGACAGGGCTCAAAGCTTTCTTT. Protein product: CASSPTTGLKAFF.

The rearrangement links TRBV7-8 to TRBJ1-2; D is unresolved. Looked up from germline, CDR1 is SGHVS and CDR2 is FQNEAQ. Trimming stripped 5 bases from V and 2 bases from J, with 15 bases between. This CDR3 spans 15 amino acids. The DNA for the CDR3 is TGTGCCAGCAGCCCCACGGGGTATGGGAACTATGGCTACACCTTC. This encodes CASSPTGYGNYGYTF.

The chain has TRBV5-6 and TRBJ1-2; D unresolved. Trimming cost V 0 bases and J 5 bases, with 8 bases left between them. The V gene's germline CDR1 is SGHDT and CDR2 YYEEEE. CDR3 size: 13 residues. The DNA for the CDR3 is TGTGCCAGCAGCTTGGGTAGGGAGTATGGCTACACCTTC. As protein: CASSLGREYGYTF. Variable domain in full (rest from reference TRBV5-6 and TRBJ1-2): DAGVTQSPTHLIKTRGQQVTLRCSPKSGHDTVSWYQQALGQGPQFIFQYYEEEERQRGNFPDRFSGHQFPNYSSELNVNALLLGDSALYLCASSLGREYGYTFGSGTRLTVV.

This chain links TRBV30 with TRBJ2-1, with TRBD2 matching over 11 bases. Germline CDR1 GTSNPN, CDR2 SVGIG (reference sequence). V shed 2 bases, J shed 10 bases, and the junction held 7 bases outside the gene matches. The CDR3 contains 14 residues. The CDR3 is CAWSRSGGAGEQFF. The CDR3 region has the DNA TGTGCCTGGAGTCGTAGCGGGGGGGCCGGGGAGCAGTTCTTC.

The gene calls are TRBV2 and TRBJ2-1; TRBD2 matches at 11 bases. V lost 6 bases and J lost 6; bases outside the gene matches: 4. This CDR3 comprises 14 residues. CDR1 is SNHLY, CDR2 FYNNEI, per germline. CDR3 in DNA: TGTGCCAGCAGGGGGACTAGCGGCATCAATGAGCAGTTCTTC. Translation gives CASRGTSGINEQFF.

This clone turned up a few times. The chain recombines TRBV6-1 with TRBJ2-5; 10 bases match TRBD1. This CDR3 is 15 amino acids long. V gave up 2 bases and J gave up 5 bases; unmatched junction bases: 5. Germline assignment: CDR1 MNHNS and CDR2 SASEGT. The CDR3 reads CASSESTGGAETQYF. DNA for the CDR3: TGTGCCAGCAGTGAATCGACAGGGGGCGCGGAGACCCAGTACTTC.

The chain combines TRBV6-4 with TRBJ1-2; D may be TRBD1 (5 bases). From germline, CDR1 is MRHNA and CDR2 SNTAGT. The germline V and J ends were trimmed by 8 bases and 4 bases, with 14 bases remaining between them. This CDR3 region has 13 residues. The CDR3: CASSNTGSYGYTF. DNA of the CDR3: TGTGCCAGCTCGAATACAGGATCCTATGGCTACACCTTC.

The CDR3 spells CASGLMDRVVGELFF. As DNA, the CDR3 is TGTGCTAGTGGTTTGATGGACAGGGTTGTCGGGGAGCTGTTTTTT. V is TRBV12-5 and J is TRBJ2-2, with 8 positions matching TRBD1. The V gene's germline CDR1 is LGHNT and CDR2 FRNRAP. V was pared by 2 bases and J by 7 bases, with 6 bases of the junction left unmatched. CDR3 length equals 15 residues.

This rearrangement joins TRBV6-2 or TRBV6-3 to TRBJ2-1; no clear D. Trimming shortened V by 6 bases and J by 8 bases, and 8 bases separated the two germline ends. The CDR3 sequence is 11 residues long. CDR1 and CDR2 (germline): MNHEY, SVGEGT. The CDR3: CASSVVDEQFF. The CDR3 DNA is TGTGCCAGCAGCGTAGTCGATGAGCAGTTCTTC.

The genes are TRBV5-1 and TRBJ1-3; D is perhaps TRBD1 (6 bases). V lost 4 bases and J lost 0, with 14 bases in between. The CDR3 is 16 residues long. The germline V gene encodes CDR1 SGHRS and CDR2 YFSETQ. The CDR3 region has the DNA TGCGCCAGCAGCCGGGACACCCAACGCTCTGGAAACACCATATATTTT. As protein: CASSRDTQRSGNTIYF.

This clone was found once. The gene calls are TRBV7-3 and TRBJ1-2; 7 bases align to TRBD1. This CDR3 is built from 18 residues. Germline V gene lookup returns CDR1 SGHTA and CDR2 FQGTGA. V was clipped by 5 bases and J by 8 bases; unmatched bases: 23. DNA of the CDR3: TGTGCCAGCAGCCCAAGTAGTGGTTTGGGCAGGGGGAAGGACGGCTACACCTTC. It codes for CASSPSSGLGRGKDGYTF.

This clone has ten or more counts. The chain has TRBV20-1 and TRBJ1-2, with 7 bases that match TRBD1. The CDR3 contains 14 residues. V shed 3 bases, J shed 5 bases, and the junction held 9 bases outside the gene matches. CDR1 is DFQATT and CDR2 is SNEGSKA in the germline V gene (reference sequence). CDR3 DNA: TGCAGTGCTAGTAAGACAGGGCTAGGGTATGGCTACACCTTC. This gives the protein CSASKTGLGYGYTF.

The gene calls are TRBV5-5 and TRBJ1-2; possibly TRBD1 for D (6 bases). V shed 4 bases and J shed 7 bases, with 17 bases lying between them. The CDR3 sequence is 14 residues long. Germline assignment: CDR1 SGHKS and CDR2 YYEKEE (reference sequence). CDR3 coding DNA: TGTGCCAGCAGCAACTCACAGGGAAGGGGTGGCTACACCTTC. This sequence encodes CASSNSQGRGGYTF.

The chain uses TRBV7-8 and TRBJ1-5; 8 bases are shared with TRBD1. Looked up from germline, CDR1 is SGHVS and CDR2 is FQNEAQ. This CDR3 comprises 15 residues. The trim removed 0 bases at V and 7 bases at J, leaving 5 bases unmatched. The CDR3 protein is CASSLAAAGGQPQHF. The CDR3 DNA follows: TGTGCCAGCAGCTTAGCGGCGGCAGGGGGCCAGCCCCAGCATTTT.

J is TRBJ2-3 and V is TRBV28; 7 bases match TRBD2. The CDR3 is 15 amino acids. V was pared by 5 bases and J by 6 bases, with 11 bases of the junction left unmatched. Germline V lookup: CDR1 MDHEN, CDR2 SYDVKM. This CDR3 is CASSPSTSVTDTQYF. CDR3 DNA sequence: TGTGCCAGCAGTCCCTCAACTAGCGTAACCGATACGCAGTATTTT. The whole variable domain, remainder taken from reference TRBV28 and TRBJ2-3, is DVKVTQSSRYLVKRTGEKVFLECVQDMDHENMFWYRQDPGLGLRLIYFSYDVKMKEKGDIPEGYSVSREKKERFSLILESASTNQTSMYLCASSPSTSVTDTQYFGPGTRLTVL.